This TCR beta chain was sequenced for a study of blood T cells in healthy people across ages (dated by TCRdb to about 2015). As for the study more broadly: In model experiments, template switching captured roughly one uniquely barcoded TCR beta cDNA molecule for every two T cells. Donors of different ages were randomly distributed across sequencing lanes to avoid experimental bias. The study analyzed two additional independent replicas of 1 million unique cDNA reads from the same blood draw for two donors, one aged 18 to 30 and one aged 80 or older. The donors were divided into four age groups: young (average around 16 years), middle-aged (about 41), aged (approximately 59) and long-lived (roughly 86). Age-related changes in TCR beta repertoire diversity were measured in the study by deep sequencing normalized with unique cDNA molecular identifiers. Study-wide findings and limitations: Observed TCR beta diversity per million T cells fell roughly linearly with age, and a significant reduction was already apparent by age around 44. Because the CMV infection status of the donors was unknown, age-related changes in expanded clonotypes may potentially have been confounded. Total diversity estimates from one million sequenced T cells were considered lower bounds and underestimates. The long-lived group showed more naive CD4+ T cells, fewer expanded clones and increased TCR diversity than the aged group, suggesting age selection. There was a strong correlation between observed TCR beta diversity and the percentage of naive T cells measured by flow cytometry. Conclusive comparison of naive and antigen-experienced compartments was prevented by the profiling of bulk unsorted PBMCs.

The junction shows trimming of 8 bases on V and 7 bases on J, plus 11 bases between the germline ends. The CDR3 has 11 amino acids, counting the end cysteine and phenylalanine. Left in the record is the CDR3 DNA by itself, 33 bases read in frame from the first base. CDR1 ENHRY and CDR2 SYGVKD are derived from the germline V gene. Donors were about 36 systemically healthy Caucasian individuals from Russia aged roughly 6 to 95 years. About 10 milliliters of peripheral blood were collected from each donor into EDTA-treated Vacutainer tubes. PBMCs were isolated by Ficoll-Paque density-gradient centrifugation, with at least 6.5 million obtained per sample. Total RNA was extracted from PBMCs with Trizol reagent, with at least 5.5 micrograms obtained per sample. The percentages of naive CD45RAhigh/CD27high T cells were determined by flow cytometry on a PBMC aliquot from every donor. The library came from 5' RACE. Sequencing relied on an Illumina HiSeq 2500. The second PCR ran for about 6 to 11 cycles and used a J-beta primer mix along with a sample-barcoded 5' primer. A unique molecular identifier was introduced onto each TCR beta cDNA molecule by a template-switch 5' adaptor carrying 12 random nucleotides. At least 3 million CDR3-containing paired-end reads were obtained from each sample. The Mint cDNA synthesis kit, primed by a TRBC-specific oligonucleotide, was used to synthesize first-strand cDNA from all RNA. Following uracil-DNA glycosylase treatment, all cDNA underwent a first 18-cycle PCR with the universal primers M1SS and BC2_uni_R. The original methods were these. Normalization of each sample was performed by random selection of 1 million high-quality reads, each carrying a distinct molecular identifier. Instead of being binned into consensus sequences, reads with shared molecular identifiers were discarded. MiTCR, set to a Q25 quality threshold and the strictest error-elimination algorithm, was used for CDR3 identification, clonotype clustering and error correction. A nonparametric unseen species model with Euler transformation was used to estimate lower-bound total TCR beta diversity. Starting from the raw public reads, TCRdb applied fastp trimming at Q25, assembled clones with MiXCR and retained in-frame beta chains. Each CDR3 protein appears once, grouped with its most common genes and DNA. These V and J calls derive from TCRdb rather than the authors' analysis. This sample lists some 690,000 distinct CDR3 sequences; approximately 21% were detected once. Clones ranked in the top ten supply less than 25% of the sample.

This clonotype turned up a few times. Its target antigen remains unknown. One base away there is no much larger clone; base qualities are not given. Sample: blood. This TCR derives from a man between 65 and 79 years old in good health. The rearranged chain carries TRBV10-3 and TRBJ2-5, with the identity of the D gene unclear. The nucleotide sequence is TGTGCCATCGGGGATATCGGGACCCAGTACTTC. This sequence encodes CAIGDIGTQYF.